This T cell receptor (beta chain) was observed in a study of blood T cell repertoires in COVID-19. About the research overall: Collection of acute and convalescent COVID-19 samples took place in the United States, Italy and Spain. PBMCs, B-cell-depleted T cells, or T cells provided the cDNA or gDNA that made up the material.

How the authors handled the data: Reference gene primer amplification gave estimated nucleated cell counts. The method was immunoSEQ multiplex PCR; TCRdb's version includes in-frame clones alone and lacks a portion of them. The V and J calls and clone size are taken from that table; D and trimming were inferred from the DNA. The table includes about 190,000 clones, around 91% detected once. CDR3 length: 15 residues. The germline gives CDR1 MDHEN, CDR2 SYDVKM. Trimming pared 7 bases from V and 0 bases from J, leaving 16 bases between. The sequencing input was peripheral blood. The chain carries TRBV28 and TRBJ2-7, with a weak D call TRBD1 (6 bases). The receptor was isolated from a man aged 50-60 years with acute or convalescent COVID-19. Here the CDR3 DNA reads TGTGCCAGCACCTCCAGGGGCCGAAGCTCCTACGAGCAGTACTTC. It yields the protein CASTSRGRSSYEQYF.